The text below deals with one T cell receptor (beta chain). The specificity of this receptor is unknown. No much larger clone is present one base from it, and per-base qualities are unavailable. From the cysteine up to the phenylalanine, the CDR3 has a length of 15 residues. The DNA shown is the 45-base CDR3, in frame from base 1. Deletion took 1 base off V and 1 base off J, with a span of 10 bases between the germline ends. CDR1 is given as SEHNR and CDR2 as FQNEAQ, both from the germline V gene (reference sequence). The data originate from a study of blood T cell repertoires in COVID-19 (dated by TCRdb to the early 2020s). For the wider study: Collaborator samples came from the United States, Italy and Spain and covered acute and convalescent phases of COVID-19. The material from the prospective study consisted of cDNA or gDNA derived from T cells, B-cell-depleted T cells, or PBMCs. Subjects who had been exposed to COVID-19, were actively infected with it, or had recovered from it provided the deeply sampled blood TCRbeta repertoires that made up the dataset. A freely available public database, intended as a resource for researchers studying the immune response to SARS-CoV-2, is where the repertoires were released. Samples came from the ongoing ImmuneRACE study (first 160 participants) plus 1,254 subjects from 6 global collaborators. The sample metadata nearly always contained a de-identified subject ID, COVID-19 status, age in years and sex. Where HLA class I and class II types were available, the types were taken from metadata supplied by the sample provider, not from assay-based typing.

The immunoSEQ Assay, a bias-controlled multiplex PCR, was used to amplify TCRbeta CDR3 regions from genomic DNA. The study's processing was this. The number of nucleated cells in each sample was estimated from the amplification of reference gene primers within the assay. To quantify the absolute abundance of each unique TCRbeta CDR3 rearrangement, sequence reads were collapsed and filtered. For each sample, productive Simpson clonality was calculated by taking the square root of Simpson's diversity index across productive rearrangements. The source is immuneACCESS, and TCRdb retained only in-frame sequences with V and J called. Part of the clones is not carried over; for the studies checked, unresolved V genes explain less than half of this, and the remainder is unexplained. V and J calls and clone size are given by that table; D and trimming were obtained from the DNA. The sample yields roughly 120,000 clones; roughly three quarters were counted once. 3% to 4.5% of the sample rests with the top ten.

Broader findings and caveats from the paper: The amount of clinical and demographic metadata varied by source and participant and was provided uncurated.

The collaborating institutions used their own protocols to collect whole blood in K2EDTA tubes. For TCRbeta analysis, collaborators shipped samples in one of three forms: frozen whole blood, isolated PBMCs, or DNA extracted from either of those sample types. Recombination joined TRBV7-9 with TRBJ1-1; the D segment cannot be called with confidence. Sequenced: peripheral blood. This TCR derives from an elderly woman with acute or convalescent COVID-19. The DNA sequence is as follows: TGTGCCAGCAGCTTAGTAAACAGTCCGAACACTGAAGCTTTCTTT. It translates as CASSLVNSPNTEAFF.